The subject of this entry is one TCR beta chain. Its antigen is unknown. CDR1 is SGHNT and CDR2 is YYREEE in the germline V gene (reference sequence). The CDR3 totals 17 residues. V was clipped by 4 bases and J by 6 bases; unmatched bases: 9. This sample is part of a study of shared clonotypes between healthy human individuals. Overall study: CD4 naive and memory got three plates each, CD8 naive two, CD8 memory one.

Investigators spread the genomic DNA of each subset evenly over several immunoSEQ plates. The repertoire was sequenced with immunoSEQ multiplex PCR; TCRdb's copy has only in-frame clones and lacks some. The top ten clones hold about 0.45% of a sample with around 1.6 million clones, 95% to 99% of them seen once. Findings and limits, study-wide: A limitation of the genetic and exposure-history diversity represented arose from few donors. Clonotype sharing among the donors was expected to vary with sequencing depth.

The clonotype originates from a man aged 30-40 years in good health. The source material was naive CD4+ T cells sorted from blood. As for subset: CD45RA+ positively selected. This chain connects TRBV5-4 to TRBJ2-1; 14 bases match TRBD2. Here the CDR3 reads CASSEDPGLAGVNEQFF. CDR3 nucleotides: TGTGCCAGCAGCGAAGACCCGGGACTAGCGGGAGTCAATGAGCAGTTCTTC.